This T cell receptor (beta chain) was sequenced for a study of neoadjuvant anti-PD-1 for oral cavity cancer. The CDR3 runs to 16 residues. V lost 4 bases to trimming and J lost 7 bases, with 22 bases between them. Germline CDR1 and CDR2: MNHEY and SVGAGI. Using immunoSEQ multiplex PCR, the repertoire was profiled, and TCRdb retains in-frame clones only, with some absent. The table shows 5,500 to 7,500 clones, with 70% to 75% occurring only once. The TCR originated in a person aged 35-79 years with oral cavity squamous cell carcinoma. The genes are TRBV6-5 and TRBJ2-5; D may be TRBD1 or TRBD2 (7 bases each). The input for sequencing was PBMCs, taken before nivolumab (anti-PD-1) treatment. The DNA for the CDR3 is TGTGCCAGCAGTTCCGACCGGACTAGGGGGCGGATGACCCAGTACTTC. Translating it yields CASSSDRTRGRMTQYF.